The present T cell receptor beta chain was sequenced within a study of T-cell memory formation after mild COVID-19. The wider study: Each donor largely had its own TCR clusters.

Employing constant-segment primers, 5'RACE generated TCR alpha and TCR beta cDNA libraries bearing sample barcodes and UMIs. TCRdb processed the 5' RACE reads anew with MiXCR; each CDR3 protein has one entry. Here the sample spans about 110,000 distinct CDR3 sequences, roughly a sixth being singletons. Trimming cost V 6 bases and J 7 bases, with 13 bases left between them. Germline loops: CDR1 ENHRY, CDR2 SYGVKD. CDR3 length: 13 amino acids. The clonotype comes from a young man who had mild COVID-19 (a few samples of this study predate the infection). Cell type and time point are not known. This chain connects TRBV10-3 to TRBJ1-5; maybe TRBD1 (6 bases). Sequencing was done on a sample of PBMCs or a T cell subset sorted from them (not recorded which). CDR3 sequence: CAIRSTGDQPQHF. CDR3 nucleotide sequence: TGTGCCATCAGATCGACAGGAGACCAGCCCCAGCATTTT.